Sequencing of this T cell receptor (beta chain) was carried out in a study of blood T cell repertoires in COVID-19. Study-wide context: T cells, B-cell-depleted T cells, or PBMCs supplied cDNA or gDNA.

The germline V gene encodes CDR1 SEHNR and CDR2 FQNEAQ (reference sequence). The CDR3 spans 15 residues. V lost 0 bases and J 1 base, leaving 9 bases between the germline ends. Sequencing used immunoSEQ multiplex PCR; TCRdb keeps in-frame clones, though not all of them. Of roughly 300,000 clones listed, 80% to 90% are singletons. This TCR derives from a woman aged 25-40 years with COVID-19, enrolled during active disease. The sequencing input was peripheral blood. V and J are TRBV7-9 and TRBJ1-2; D call uncertain. The CDR3 loop reads CASSLAGQINYGYTF. CDR3 coding DNA: TGTGCCAGCAGCTTAGCTGGCCAGATTAACTATGGCTACACCTTC.